The 13 T cell receptor beta chains listed next were all sequenced from one sample in a study of CD8 T cells in Susac syndrome. With random hexamers, about 0.5 to 1 ug RNA was reverse transcribed. TCRdb used MiXCR to reprocess the immunoSEQ multiplex PCR reads, holding one entry per CDR3 protein. The sample records roughly 200,000 distinct CDR3 sequences, about 95% being singletons. Sequencing was performed on CD4+ T cells from PBMCs. These receptor sequences come from a human donor in good health.

The chain uses TRBV20-1 and TRBJ1-5; D is unresolved. V was pared by 3 bases and J by 4 bases, with 10 bases between. The germline CDR1 and CDR2 sequences are DFQATT and SNEGSKA (reference sequence). The CDR3 consists of 13 residues. CDR3 residues: CSARGGGNQPQHF. The CDR3 nucleotides are TGCAGTGCTAGGGGCGGAGGAAATCAGCCCCAGCATTTT.

In this sample, this clonotype turned up once. The V call is TRBV7-3, the J call TRBJ1-1; 7 bases align to TRBD1. The J segment lost 2 bases and the V segment lost 2 bases, leaving 5 bases of the junction unmatched. Per the germline V gene, CDR1 is SGHTA and CDR2 is FQGTGA. This CDR3 has 15 residues. The CDR3 region has the DNA TGTGCCAGCAGCTTATGGGGACAGCCCAACACTGAAGCTTTCTTT. Protein sequence: CASSLWGQPNTEAFF.

This chain links TRBV28 with TRBJ2-1; maybe TRBD2 (6 bases). Germline CDR1 MDHEN, CDR2 SYDVKM. The CDR3 contains 13 residues. With 4 bases removed from V and 10 bases from J, the gap between germline ends came to 14 bases. The DNA for the CDR3 is TGTGCCAGCAGTTCCCCCCTACTAGCAGAGCAGTTCTTC. Its protein product is CASSSPLLAEQFF.

As regards this clonotype: The junction and the germline gene differ at one end; a read error may be behind it. The rearrangement joins TRBV7-2 to TRBJ2-2; 8 bases line up with TRBD2. CDR1 SGHTA and CDR2 FQGNSA come from the germline V gene. The CDR3 totals 16 residues. The chain's CDR3 is CASSIALADNTGELFF. The CDR3 coding sequence is TGTGCCAGCAGCATAGCACTAGCGGATAACACCGGGGAGCTGTTTTTT.

This rearrangement joins TRBV3-1 to TRBJ1-2; TRBD1 is a possible D gene (6 bases). V lost 3 bases to trimming and J lost 7 bases, with 24 bases between them. Germline-derived CDR1 and CDR2 are LGHDT and YNNKEL (reference sequence). The CDR3 is made up of 17 amino acids. This CDR3 is CASSQIPTGLRVVGYTF. The CDR3 nucleotides are TGTGCCAGCAGCCAGATCCCTACAGGGTTAAGGGTCGTTGGCTACACCTTC.

The chain joins TRBV20-1 to TRBJ2-7, with TRBD1 matching over 9 bases. The ends lost 4 bases at V and 6 bases at J; junction bases unmatched: 4. The length of the CDR3 is 12 residues. Germline values: CDR1 DFQATT, CDR2 SNEGSKA (reference sequence). The CDR3 spells CSATRTGVEQYF. The CDR3 DNA follows: TGCAGTGCTACAAGGACAGGGGTCGAGCAGTACTTC.

V and J are TRBV15 and TRBJ2-7, with 11 nucleotides matching TRBD2. CDR1 LNHNV and CDR2 YYDKDF come from the germline V gene (reference sequence). The CDR3 covers 15 residues. V lost 0 bases to trimming and J lost 4 bases; unmatched junction nucleotides: 2. The DNA for the CDR3 is TGTGCCACCAGCAGAGATACTAGCGGGGGATACGAGCAGTACTTC. As protein: CATSRDTSGGYEQYF.

The V and J genes are TRBV4-3 and TRBJ2-1; 12 nucleotides agree with TRBD2. This CDR3 has 16 amino acids. Trimming cost V 3 bases and J 4 bases; bases outside gene matches: 4. CDR1 is LGHNA and CDR2 is YSLEER in the germline V gene. CDR3: CASSHPTSGRYNEQFF. The CDR3 DNA reads TGCGCCAGCAGCCACCCCACTAGCGGGAGGTACAATGAGCAGTTCTTC.

V is TRBV7-2 and J is TRBJ2-5, with no clear D. Trimming stripped 0 bases from V and 3 bases from J, with 14 bases between. CDR1 SGHTA and CDR2 FQGNSA come from the germline V gene. The length of the CDR3 is 16 residues. The DNA for the CDR3 is TGTGCCAGCAGCTTAGCGCTAGGGCTGCCAGAAGAGACCCAGTACTTC. It is translated as CASSLALGLPEETQYF.

The chain uses TRBV29-1 and TRBJ2-3; 7 positions match TRBD2. CDR1 is SQVTM, CDR2 ANQGSEA, per germline. The CDR3 length is 15 residues. Trimming took 6 bases from V and 2 from J; bases not matched to a gene: 11. CDR3: CSVYPQRGNTDTQYF. Written as DNA, the CDR3 is TGCAGCGTCTACCCCCAGCGGGGAAACACAGATACGCAGTATTTT.

The rearrangement uses TRBV7-2 and TRBJ1-5; D is ambiguous. Between the trimmed V and J ends, which lost 5 bases and 3 bases, there was a span of 11 bases. The germline V gene encodes CDR1 SGHTA and CDR2 FQGNSA. The CDR3 totals 14 residues. The CDR3 loop is CASSARANNQPQHF. CDR3 DNA sequence: TGTGCCAGCAGCGCCCGGGCCAACAATCAGCCCCAGCATTTT. Complete variable domain (other parts from reference TRBV7-2 and TRBJ1-5): GAGVSQSPSNKVTEKGKDVELRCDPISGHTALYWYRQSLGQGLEFLIYFQGNSAPDKSGLPSDRFSAERTGGSVSTLTIQRTQQEDSAVYLCASSARANNQPQHFGDGTRLSIL.

The chain employs TRBV30 and TRBJ1-3; D gene uncertain. The V gene lost 4 bases and the J gene lost 4 bases, with 8 bases spanning the gap. The CDR3 runs to 12 residues. Germline V gene lookup returns CDR1 GTSNPN and CDR2 SVGIG (reference sequence). The chain's CDR3 is CAWTPTGNTIYF. CDR3 nucleotides: TGTGCCTGGACCCCTACCGGAAACACCATATATTTT.

V is TRBV6-6 and J is TRBJ1-2; D call uncertain. This CDR3 spans 12 amino acids. The germline V gene has CDR1 MNHNY and CDR2 SVGAGI (reference sequence). Deletions cut 0 bases from V and 6 bases from J, with 5 bases between. In nucleotides, the CDR3 is TGTGCCAGCAGTTACTCGGCAAATGGCTACACCTTC. It codes for CASSYSANGYTF.